One TCR beta chain is described in this entry. This sample is drawn from a study of blood T cell repertoires in COVID-19. Study background: Sample material is recorded as cDNA or gDNA derived from T cells, B-cell-depleted T cells, or PBMCs.

In the original analysis: From reference gene primer amplification, estimates of nucleated cell counts were derived. Assay: immunoSEQ multiplex PCR; the TCRdb copy retains only in-frame clones and omits some. V and J calls plus clone size are reproduced from that table; the DNA served to infer D and trimming. The sample consists of a few hundred thousand clones, about nine tenths of them appearing once. The CDR3 runs 18 residues. CDR1 and CDR2 (germline): SGHTA, FQGNSA. V was clipped by 1 base and J by 8 bases, with 23 bases between them. The receptor was derived from a woman in her 30s with active or convalescent COVID-19. The sample consisted of peripheral blood. This sequence joins TRBV7-2 and TRBJ2-2; perhaps TRBD1 as D (5 bases). In DNA form, the CDR3 reads TGTGCCAGCAGCTTAGGTGTCCACTTTGAAGGGGAATCTGGGGAGCTGTTTTTT. Protein sequence: CASSLGVHFEGESGELFF.